The next 6 T cell receptor beta chains were all read from a single sample in a study of spatial heterogeneity in lung cancer. Time point noted: sample taken at primary tumor resection. Whole RNA, isolated from tumor, nontumor lung or frozen PBMC, was sequenced without prior sorting. TCRdb called the 5' RACE reads again in MiXCR, with one record for every CDR3 protein. The sample includes tens of thousands of distinct CDR3 sequences, about an eighth seen only once; the top ten take 50% to 60%. The sample was PBMCs, taken at surgery. Every receptor here comes from a male donor with early-stage non-small cell lung cancer.

This clonotype was detected once. The chain couples TRBV7-9 to TRBJ1-2, with TRBD1 matching 7 bases. The CDR3 sequence is 13 residues long. Per the germline V gene, CDR1 is SEHNR and CDR2 is FQNEAQ (reference sequence). Losses at the gene ends were 5 bases for V and 4 bases for J; bases not matched to a gene: 4. This CDR3 is CASSITGVYGYTF. The CDR3 DNA follows: TGTGCCAGCAGCATCACAGGGGTCTATGGCTACACCTTC.

There are many counts of this clonotype. The J gene is TRBJ2-1, the V gene TRBV9, with 8 positions matching TRBD2. V shed 4 bases and J 4 bases; nucleotides not matched to a gene: 10. The CDR3 consists of 16 residues. CDR1 and CDR2 (germline): SGDLS, YYNGEE. For the CDR3, the DNA is TGTGCCAGCAGCTCAGGGAGCGGGAGCTTGTACAATGAGCAGTTCTTC. Translation gives CASSSGSGSLYNEQFF.

The gene calls are TRBV5-1 and TRBJ2-5, with D uncertain. V gave up 4 bases and J gave up 0 bases, with 10 bases separating them. The CDR3 totals 14 residues. Germline V gene lookup returns CDR1 SGHRS and CDR2 YFSETQ. The CDR3 loop reads CASSQTTNQETQYF. CDR3 in DNA: TGCGCCAGCAGCCAAACTACAAACCAAGAGACCCAGTACTTC.

This clonotype has just a few counts. The genes are TRBV7-3 and TRBJ2-6, with a tentative D call TRBD1 (5 bases). V gave up 0 bases and J gave up 0 bases, with 9 bases separating them. Germline CDR1 reads SGHTA; CDR2 reads FQGTGA. The length of the CDR3 is 17 residues. The CDR3 is CASSLTGARSGANVLTF. The CDR3 coding sequence is TGTGCCAGCAGCTTAACAGGGGCCCGCTCTGGGGCCAACGTCCTGACTTTC.

The J gene is TRBJ2-7, the V gene TRBV15; D gene ambiguous. Looked up from germline, CDR1 is LNHNV and CDR2 is YYDKDF (reference sequence). This CDR3 has 13 amino acids. Trimming took off 5 bases at V and 4 bases at J, with 12 bases between the two ends. In nucleotides, the CDR3 is TGTGCCACCAGCCACCGACTGGTTTACGAGCAGTACTTC. Translated: CATSHRLVYEQYF.

In its sample, this clonotype was seen a few times. The chain links TRBV6-1 to TRBJ2-3; TRBD1 matches at 8 bases. CDR3 size: 14 residues. V lost 4 bases, J lost 1 base, and 1 base stayed unmatched. Germline lookup yields CDR1 MNHNS and CDR2 SASEGT. CDR3: CASSGGQGTDTQYF. CDR3 nucleotides: TGTGCCAGCAGTGGGGGACAGGGCACAGATACGCAGTATTTT.